This entry features one T cell receptor beta chain sequence. This sample is drawn from a study of regulatory T cells in long-lasting Graves disease. Germline CDR1 KGHDR, CDR2 SFDVKD. After removal of 2 bases from V and 10 bases from J, the junction contained 9 bases not matched to a gene. This CDR3 spans 15 amino acids. The time point was: newly diagnosed GD, antithyroid drugs for less than 3 months. Extracted RNA from PBMCs served as the source of the TCR library. CDR3-region Arm-PCR and iRepertoire HTBI primers produced the TCR beta libraries. TCRdb independently ran MiXCR on the multiplex PCR reads; one entry per CDR3 protein. The table has over 300,000 distinct CDR3 sequences, about 14% seen once; the top ten hold 22%.

Source: peripheral blood mononuclear cells (PBMCs), taken at new diagnosis, from a patient treated with antithyroid drugs. The rearrangement links TRBV24-1 to TRBJ2-1, with 8 positions matching TRBD2. The TCR comes from a female donor with Graves disease. The CDR3 coding sequence is TGTGCCACCAGTGATTCGCCTAGCGGGTGGGGGGAGCAGTTCTTC. As protein: CATSDSPSGWGEQFF.